One and the same sample provided the 18 T cell receptor beta chains below, sequenced in a study of T cell repertoires in cytomegalovirus infection. TCRdb analysed the reads with MiXCR anew, one entry per CDR3 protein. This sample has around 260,000 distinct CDR3 sequences, with about 26% found just once. Source material: PBMCs. The source is a human donor in good health (CMV status not recorded). Some clones in this sample may be carry-over from other donors' samples.

The gene calls are TRBV2 and TRBJ2-7, with TRBD2 identical over 7 bases. The trim removed 8 bases at V and 1 base at J, leaving 2 bases unmatched. The CDR3 covers 12 residues. In germline, CDR1 is SNHLY, CDR2 FYNNEI. In nucleotides, the CDR3 is TGTGCCAGCCAGCGGGGTTCCTACGAGCAGTACTTC. Its translation: CASQRGSYEQYF.

This chain connects TRBV28 to TRBJ2-1; D is possibly TRBD1 or TRBD2 (6 bases each). Germline lookup yields CDR1 MDHEN and CDR2 SYDVKM. There are 13 residues in the CDR3. With 11 bases removed from V and 0 bases from J, the gap between germline ends came to 11 bases. CDR3 loop: CAEGGRSYNEQFF. In DNA form, the CDR3 reads TGTGCCGAGGGGGGTCGCTCCTACAATGAGCAGTTCTTC.

The V and J genes are TRBV6-2 or TRBV6-3 and TRBJ2-3, with 13 bases matching TRBD2. CDR1 and CDR2 (germline): MNHEY, SVGEGT. The CDR3 is made up of 18 amino acids. The J segment lost 5 bases and the V segment lost 6 bases, leaving 14 bases of the junction unmatched. The CDR3: CASRIQWLGTSGIDTQYF. CDR3 nucleotide sequence: TGTGCCAGCAGGATACAGTGGCTCGGGACTAGCGGGATAGATACGCAGTATTTT.

The rearrangement links TRBV19 to TRBJ1-3; D is undetermined. V lost 6 bases and J 2 bases, leaving 11 bases between the germline ends. Germline V gene lookup returns CDR1 LNHDA and CDR2 SQIVND (reference sequence). This CDR3 contains 14 residues. CDR3 amino acids: CASSAENTGNTIYF. For the CDR3, the DNA is TGTGCCAGTAGCGCGGAGAATACTGGAAACACCATATATTTT.

The chain links TRBV4-1 to TRBJ1-1, with 8 bases that match TRBD1. There are 14 residues in the CDR3. V was pared by 1 base and J by 6 bases, with 4 bases of the junction left unmatched. Germline V CDR1 and CDR2: MGHRA, YSYEKL. The CDR3 spells CASSQGTGFAEAFF. In nucleotides, the CDR3 is TGCGCCAGCAGCCAAGGGACAGGGTTTGCTGAAGCTTTCTTT.

The chain joins TRBV29-1 to TRBJ1-2; D not resolved. The CDR3 has 10 residues. The germline CDR1 and CDR2 sequences are SQVTM and ANQGSEA. Trimming pared 4 bases from V and 8 bases from J, leaving 8 bases between. In nucleotides, the CDR3 is TGCAGCGTTGCCGACTTGGGCTACACCTTC. Encoded protein: CSVADLGYTF.

With respect to this clonotype: A much larger clone sits a single nucleotide away, making a read error possible. The V gene is TRBV29-1, the J gene TRBJ1-6, with a tentative D call TRBD1 (5 bases). Germline V gene lookup returns CDR1 SQVTM and CDR2 ANQGSEA. V lost 7 bases to trimming and J lost 6 bases, with 16 bases between them. The CDR3 is made up of 14 amino acids. CDR3 sequence (DNA): TGCAGCGCCAAGGGGATAGGCCTTAATTCACCCCTCCACTTT. Its translation is CSAKGIGLNSPLHF.

This chain connects TRBV23-1 to TRBJ2-1, with a tentative D call TRBD2 (6 bases). TRBV23-1 is classed as an ORF, of uncertain function. This CDR3 contains 15 residues. V was shortened by 6 bases and J by 6 bases, with 18 bases between the two germline ends. The CDR3 loop is CASSRTGLGGNEQFF. DNA of the CDR3: TGCGCCAGCAGCCGAACTGGCCTGGGGGGCAATGAGCAGTTCTTC.

The J gene is TRBJ1-2, the V gene TRBV7-2; no firm D call. With 1 base removed from V and 6 bases from J, the gap between germline ends came to 6 bases. The CDR3 is made up of 12 amino acids. CDR1 is SGHTA and CDR2 is FQGNSA in the germline V gene. CDR3 nucleotides: TGTGCCAGCAGCTTAGTGTCAGATGGCTACACCTTC. This sequence encodes CASSLVSDGYTF.

The rearrangement joins TRBV7-2 to TRBJ1-3, with D possibly being TRBD1 (5 bases). The CDR3 sequence is 17 residues long. Between the trimmed V and J ends, which lost 1 base and 0 bases, there was a span of 13 bases. Per germline, CDR1 SGHTA and CDR2 FQGNSA. This CDR3 reads CASSLVATGSSGNTIYF. The DNA for the CDR3 is TGTGCCAGCAGCTTAGTAGCCACAGGCTCCTCTGGAAACACCATATATTTT.

This clonotype was seen at least ten times. The chain joins TRBV6-2 or TRBV6-3 to TRBJ2-7; 7 bases are a match to TRBD2. CDR1 and CDR2 from the germline V gene are MNHEY and SVGEGT. This CDR3 has 15 residues. The trim removed 8 bases at V and 3 bases at J, leaving 13 bases unmatched. CDR3 bases: TGTGCCAGCTGTAGCGACCCGACTAGCATCTACGAGCAGTACTTC. Its protein product is CASCSDPTSIYEQYF.

The CDR3 region has the DNA TGTGCCAGCAGTACCCTAGGCTTGGGTAGGAGTTATGGCTACACCTTC. Protein: CASSTLGLGRSYGYTF. The chain uses TRBV27 and TRBJ1-2; D is undetermined. The CDR3 extends over 16 amino acids. Trimming took off 5 bases at V and 5 bases at J, with 21 bases between the two ends. Germline values: CDR1 MNHEY, CDR2 SMNVEV (reference sequence).

The J gene is TRBJ1-1, the V gene TRBV19, with D hard to call. Per the germline V gene, CDR1 is LNHDA and CDR2 is SQIVND (reference sequence). Trimming removed 5 bases at V and 0 bases at J, with 10 bases between. The CDR3 spans 14 residues. The CDR3 spells CASSSEIMNTEAFF. As DNA, the CDR3 is TGTGCCAGTAGTTCCGAGATAATGAACACTGAAGCTTTCTTT. Full variable domain (outside the CDR3, taken from reference TRBV19 and TRBJ1-1): DGGITQSPKYLFRKEGQNVTLSCEQNLNHDAMYWYRQDPGQGLRLIYYSQIVNDFQKGDIAEGYSVSREKKESFPLTVTSAQKNPTAFYLCASSSEIMNTEAFFGQGTRLTVV.

This sequence joins TRBV12-3 or TRBV12-4 and TRBJ1-2, with D perhaps TRBD1 (6 bases). The ends were cut back, 6 bases at V and 5 bases at J, with 13 bases in the middle. The CDR3 extends over 13 amino acids. In nucleotides, the CDR3 is TGTGCCAGCAGAAATGACAGGACTTATGGCTACACCTTC. Protein sequence: CASRNDRTYGYTF.

This clonotype has at least ten counts. The rearrangement links TRBV27 to TRBJ2-7; D remains unclear. V lost 3 bases and J lost 2, with 8 bases in between. The CDR3 covers 13 residues. CDR1 is MNHEY, CDR2 SMNVEV, per germline (reference sequence). This chain's CDR3 is CASSFLATYEQYF. CDR3 nucleotide sequence: TGTGCCAGCAGTTTTCTCGCAACCTACGAGCAGTACTTC.

The V call is TRBV6-5, the J call TRBJ2-2; TRBD2 might be the D (5 bases). CDR1 is MNHEY, CDR2 SVGAGI, per germline. The CDR3 loop spans 15 amino acids. With 2 bases removed from V and 0 bases from J, the gap between germline ends came to 7 bases. In DNA form, the CDR3 reads TGTGCCAGCAGTTACACCGGGACGAACACCGGGGAGCTGTTTTTT. Residues: CASSYTGTNTGELFF.

CDR3: CASSPPTSLAGMETQYF. The CDR3 nucleotides are TGTGCCAGCTCACCACCAACATCACTAGCCGGTATGGAGACCCAGTACTTC. J is TRBJ2-5 and V is TRBV18, with D maybe TRBD2 (6 bases). The germline V and J ends were trimmed by 0 bases and 5 bases, with 19 bases remaining between them. The CDR3 has 17 residues. Germline CDR1 and CDR2: KGHSH and LQKENI.

This sequence joins TRBV7-4 and TRBJ1-4; D unclear. The germline gives CDR1 SGHVT, CDR2 SQSDAQ. Between the trimmed V and J ends, which lost 4 bases and 5 bases, there was a span of 11 bases. There are 14 residues in the CDR3. As DNA, the CDR3 is TGTGCCAGCAGCTACGAAGGCCCGAATGAAAAACTGTTTTTT. Translation gives CASSYEGPNEKLFF.